This is a list of T cell receptor beta chains from one sample in a study of blood T cell repertoires in COVID-19. Clones were read by immunoSEQ multiplex PCR, and TCRdb kept only the in-frame ones, dropping some. Among 250,000 to 350,000 clones listed, about 88% were seen once. The specimen was peripheral blood. The receptors here all came from a human donor with COVID-19, enrolled during active disease. The donor label of this sample is uncertain. Both conserved end residues are part of each CDR3. D genes are given only for firm matches. A row's size may be missing; if present it is once, few, many or a size class.

clone_size d_call v_call cdr3_aa
. TRBD2 TRBV10-3 CAIRGGREADTQYF
once . TRBV18 CASSPSDRSSTDTQYF
. . TRBV28 CASRTGKTTGELFF
. TRBD1 TRBV2 CASSYMGQANEKLFF
once . TRBV7-9 CASSPPGEGGGYTF
. . TRBV5-4 CASRGGVGTGELFF
. . TRBV19 CASSLRDSSAGRETQYF
. . TRBV29-1 CSVAGPLYNEQFF
. TRBD1 TRBV6-5 CASSYVGQGNSPLHF
once TRBD2 TRBV10-2 CASSAGTSGRGTGELFF
. . TRBV27 CASSFYTASTDTQYF
. . TRBV9 CASSREGSVINTIYF
. TRBD1 TRBV2 CASSRQGGNTEAFF
. . TRBV7-2 CASSQRAQNEKLFF
. TRBD1 TRBV5-1 CASSLRETGSKNSPLHF
. . TRBV7-2 CASSLEYTDTTQYF
. . TRBV27 CASSVTLSYNEQFF
. . TRBV5-1 CASTSDGSSYEQYF
few . TRBV6-2/TRBV6-3 CASSHGGSGANVLTF
. . TRBV28 CASSPGGGGGIGDSEQFF
. . TRBV4-1 CASSQGVVSYNEQFF
. . TRBV9 CASSKLSGNTEAFF
. . TRBV11-2 CASSLMGSLNGEEKLFF
. TRBD1 TRBV11-1 CASSPSRDRGLDGYTF
. TRBD1 TRBV29-1 CSVAGQVSSYNEQFF
. TRBD2 TRBV27 CASSSGLAGGSGETQYF
. . TRBV7-9 CASSLGAAAAYEQYF